This entry lists 26 T cell receptor beta chains sequenced from one sample in a study of regulatory T cells in long-lasting Graves disease. The time point was: newly diagnosed GD, antithyroid drugs for less than 3 months. The authors made the TCR library using RNA they extracted from PBMCs. According to the study, TCR beta libraries were built with iRepertoire HTBI primers and CDR3-region Arm-PCR. TCRdb reprocessed the multiplex PCR reads with MiXCR, giving one entry per CDR3 protein. The sample has roughly 400,000 distinct CDR3 sequences; roughly 15% are singletons. This sample also appeared in a second study, on T cells in Graves' hyperthyroidism and ophthalmopathy.

The sample consisted of peripheral blood mononuclear cells (PBMCs), taken at new diagnosis, from a patient treated with antithyroid drugs. The receptors here all came from a woman aged 40 to 50 with Graves disease.

At least ten counts were recorded for this clonotype. In nucleotides, the CDR3 is TGTGCCAGCAGTTACCCTGGGAATCAGCCCCAGCATTTT. It translates to CASSYPGNQPQHF. The chain employs TRBV6-5 and TRBJ1-5; no clear D. The CDR3 runs 13 residues. Per the germline V gene, CDR1 is MNHEY and CDR2 is SVGAGI. Trimming removed 2 bases from V and 4 bases from J, with 6 bases in between.

In this sample, this clonotype turned up a few times. This chain joins TRBV24-1 and TRBJ2-1, with D possibly being TRBD1 (6 bases). The ends were cut back, 10 bases at V and 0 bases at J, with 9 bases in the middle. CDR1 is KGHDR and CDR2 is SFDVKD in the germline V gene. The CDR3 runs to 13 residues. CDR3 protein: CATADSSYNEQFF. CDR3 DNA: TGTGCCACTGCGGACAGCTCCTACAATGAGCAGTTCTTC.

On this clonotype itself: Since a far larger clone is one base different, this is likely a read error. The chain joins TRBV7-2 to TRBJ2-5; D may be TRBD1 or TRBD2 (6 bases each). V lost 4 bases, J lost 11 bases, and 29 bases lay in between. There are 17 residues in the CDR3. The germline gives CDR1 SGHTA, CDR2 FQGNSA. CDR3 sequence (DNA): TGTGCCAGCAGCTCGGGTGGGGGGCTAGCAAAGGGCAATGAGCAGTACTTC. It codes for CASSSGGGLAKGNEQYF.

This clonotype was recorded at least ten times. The V and J genes are TRBV30 and TRBJ2-2; 9 bases map to TRBD2. The V segment lost 4 bases and the J segment 5 bases; nucleotides outside the gene matches: 11. The CDR3 has 16 residues. The germline gives CDR1 GTSNPN, CDR2 SVGIG (reference sequence). The CDR3: CAWTGGLAGRTGELFF. The CDR3 DNA is TGTGCCTGGACCGGAGGGCTAGCGGGACGGACCGGGGAGCTGTTTTTT.

In regard to this clonotype: It is likely a read error, because the conserved phenylalanine at the end of the CDR3 is missing. The chain links TRBV5-8 to TRBJ2-4; 7 nucleotides agree with TRBD1. The DNA matches TRBJ2-5 better at its end, which makes the J call doubtful. From germline, CDR1 is SGHTS and CDR2 YDEGEE. The CDR3 is 15 residues long. The CDR3 DNA reads as TGTGCCAGCAGCCATCGAGGGACAGCCCAAGAGACCCAGTACTCC. Translated, it gives CASSHRGTAQETQYS.

This clonotype has a count of ten or more. V gene TRBV10-2 combines with J gene TRBJ2-7, with D possibly matching TRBD1 (5 bases). Trimming removed 2 bases from V and 5 bases from J, with 7 bases in between. There are 12 residues in the CDR3. Looked up from germline, CDR1 is WSHSY and CDR2 is SAAADI. CDR3 sequence: CASSEGANEQYF. The CDR3 region has the DNA TGCGCCAGCAGTGAGGGGGCTAACGAGCAGTACTTC.

This clonotype was seen many times. The gene calls are TRBV6-1 and TRBJ1-1; the D gene is possibly TRBD1 (5 bases). The germline V and J ends were trimmed by 7 bases and 0 bases, with 18 bases remaining between them. Germline V CDR1 and CDR2: MNHNS, SASEGT. This CDR3 has 16 amino acids. CDR3 loop: CASTPVSRVLNTEAFF. CDR3 DNA: TGTGCCAGCACCCCAGTAAGCAGGGTCCTGAACACTGAAGCTTTCTTT.

This clonotype has a count of ten or more. V gene TRBV12-3 or TRBV12-4 combines with J gene TRBJ2-3; TRBD2 matches 13 bases. With V trimmed by 3 bases and J by 4 bases, 10 bases remained unmatched. The CDR3 length is 18 residues. CDR3 region: CASSLPGLAGEGSDTQYF. The CDR3 bases are TGTGCCAGCAGTTTGCCCGGACTAGCGGGAGAAGGATCAGATACGCAGTATTTT.

This clonotype was recorded many times. V is TRBV20-1 and J is TRBJ2-3; D perhaps matches TRBD1 (6 bases). This CDR3 spans 12 amino acids. The V end lost 5 bases, the J end lost 4 bases, and 10 bases lay between the germline ends. CDR1 and CDR2 (germline): DFQATT, SNEGSKA (reference sequence). The chain's CDR3 is CSAEQGPDTQYF. The CDR3 coding sequence is TGCAGTGCTGAACAGGGCCCAGATACGCAGTATTTT.

In this sample, this clonotype turned up many times. V and J are TRBV15 and TRBJ2-3; possible D gene TRBD2, 6 bases. This CDR3 has 14 residues. Germline CDR1 reads LNHNV; CDR2 reads YYDKDF (reference sequence). V lost 1 base and J 5 bases, leaving 10 bases between the germline ends. This CDR3 reads CATSRGLGRDTQYF. The CDR3 DNA is TGTGCCACCAGCAGAGGACTAGGCAGAGATACGCAGTATTTT.

This clonotype has at least ten counts. The rearrangement links TRBV20-1 to TRBJ1-1; TRBD1 might be the D (6 bases). The CDR3 is 14 residues long. Per the germline V gene, CDR1 is DFQATT and CDR2 is SNEGSKA (reference sequence). V was shortened by 6 bases and J by 5 bases, with 19 bases between the two germline ends. Here the CDR3 DNA reads TGCAGTGCCCCGAACAGGGAAAGGGTAACTGAAGCTTTCTTT. This codes for CSAPNRERVTEAFF.

The chain links TRBV12-3 or TRBV12-4 to TRBJ1-5; D gene uncertain. Trimming took off 5 bases at V and 4 bases at J, with 12 bases between the two ends. There are 14 residues in the CDR3. The CDR3 loop is CASSATGRNQPQHF. The CDR3 nucleotides are TGTGCCAGCAGTGCAACGGGCCGGAATCAGCCCCAGCATTTT.

This chain links TRBV20-1 with TRBJ1-3; maybe TRBD1 (6 bases). The CDR3 runs 14 residues. V lost 5 bases and J lost 4, with 15 bases in between. Germline loops: CDR1 DFQATT, CDR2 SNEGSKA (reference sequence). The CDR3 DNA reads TGCAGTGCTGCAGCCAGGGGTTCCGGAAACACCATATATTTT. This gives the protein CSAAARGSGNTIYF.

The sample holds many counts of this clonotype. The gene calls are TRBV6-1 and TRBJ1-5, with 8 bases matching TRBD1. The CDR3 consists of 17 residues. Germline CDR1 MNHNS, CDR2 SASEGT. The V segment lost 4 bases and the J segment 2 bases; nucleotides outside the gene matches: 10. The CDR3 loop is CASSASTGVRGNQPQHF. CDR3 nucleotides: TGTGCCAGCAGTGCCTCGACAGGGGTCAGAGGCAATCAGCCCCAGCATTTT.

The V and J genes are TRBV7-9 and TRBJ2-7, with TRBD2 matching 11 bases. The CDR3 loop spans 17 amino acids. Trimming removed 0 bases from V and 5 bases from J; junction bases left unmatched: 9. Germline CDR1 and CDR2: SEHNR and FQNEAQ (reference sequence). The DNA for the CDR3 is TGTGCCAGCAGCTTAGCAGGGGCCGGGACTAGCGGTGACGAGCAGTACTTC. Translated: CASSLAGAGTSGDEQYF.

This clonotype came up many times. The chain has TRBV9 and TRBJ2-5; 12 bases fit TRBD1. The ends lost 4 bases at V and 4 bases at J; junction bases unmatched: 8. This CDR3 spans 16 amino acids. Per germline, CDR1 SGDLS and CDR2 YYNGEE. DNA for the CDR3: TGTGCCAGCAGCCCTCCGGGACAGGGGGCATCAGAGACCCAGTACTTC. Amino acids: CASSPPGQGASETQYF. Looking up the rest from reference TRBV9 and TRBJ2-5 gives the full variable domain: DSGVTQTPKHLITATGQRVTLRCSPRSGDLSVYWYQQSLDQGLQFLIQYYNGEERAKGNILERFSAQQFPDLHSELNLSSLELGDSALYFCASSPPGQGASETQYFGPGTRLLVL.

This clonotype was seen repeatedly, ten times or more. The chain combines TRBV5-1 with TRBJ2-7; a possible D gene is TRBD2 (6 bases). The germline gives CDR1 SGHRS, CDR2 YFSETQ. This CDR3 spans 15 amino acids. With 3 bases removed from V and 3 bases from J, the gap between germline ends came to 16 bases. CDR3 nucleotides: TGCGCCAGCAGCTCGACCGCGGGACTCCACTACGAGCAGTACTTC. Its translation: CASSSTAGLHYEQYF.

This clonotype has a count of ten or more. The V call is TRBV12-3 or TRBV12-4, the J call TRBJ2-5, with D possibly being TRBD1 (6 bases). V was pared by 8 bases and J by 2 bases, with 15 bases between. This CDR3 contains 14 residues. CDR3 residues: CASQTGTGQETQYF. In nucleotides, the CDR3 is TGTGCCAGCCAAACAGGGACGGGGCAAGAGACCCAGTACTTC.

This chain connects TRBV7-2 to TRBJ2-3, with a possible D match to TRBD2 (5 bases). CDR3 length: 15 residues. Trimming left V 2 bases short and J 3 bases short, with 12 bases between. CDR1 is SGHTA and CDR2 is FQGNSA in the germline V gene. The CDR3: CASSLLVRRTDTQYF. The CDR3 DNA reads as TGTGCCAGCAGCTTATTGGTTAGGAGGACAGATACGCAGTATTTT. Based on the CDR3 plus reference TRBV7-2 and TRBJ2-3, the full variable domain is GAGVSQSPSNKVTEKGKDVELRCDPISGHTALYWYRQSLGQGLEFLIYFQGNSAPDKSGLPSDRFSAERTGGSVSTLTIQRTQQEDSAVYLCASSLLVRRTDTQYFGPGTRLTVL.

The chain couples TRBV30 to TRBJ2-1, with 10 bases identical to TRBD1. Trimming cost V 3 bases and J 0 bases; bases outside gene matches: 5. Germline lookup yields CDR1 GTSNPN and CDR2 SVGIG (reference sequence). This CDR3 has 16 residues. CDR3 amino acids: CAWRGQGRSSYNEQFF. CDR3 DNA: TGTGCCTGGAGGGGACAGGGGAGGAGCTCCTACAATGAGCAGTTCTTC.

With respect to this clonotype: A much larger clone differs from this one at a single base, so this may be a read error. The V gene is TRBV28, the J gene TRBJ2-5; the D gene is possibly TRBD2 (5 bases). V gave up 3 bases and J gave up 1 base, with 6 bases separating them. The CDR3 consists of 13 residues. Per germline, CDR1 MDHEN and CDR2 SYDVKM. CDR3 sequence: CASSFTSQETQYF. Written as DNA, the CDR3 is TGTGCCAGCAGTTTTACTAGCCAAGAGACCCAGTACTTC.

The V call is TRBV20-1, the J call TRBJ1-2, with D possibly being TRBD1 (5 bases). The CDR3 runs 12 residues. The germline gives CDR1 DFQATT, CDR2 SNEGSKA (reference sequence). V lost 3 bases and J 7 bases, leaving 12 bases between the germline ends. CDR3 in amino acids: CSASNSGAGYTF. CDR3 coding DNA: TGCAGTGCTAGCAACAGTGGGGCTGGCTACACCTTC.

This clonotype was seen at least ten times. The rearrangement uses TRBV7-2 and TRBJ2-5, with D uncertain. The CDR3 runs 14 residues. Germline loops: CDR1 SGHTA, CDR2 FQGNSA. The V and J ends lost 5 bases and 0 bases respectively, with 10 bases between them. The CDR3 protein is CASSEAPHQETQYF. CDR3 DNA sequence: TGTGCCAGCAGCGAGGCACCTCACCAAGAGACCCAGTACTTC.

Here the CDR3 DNA reads TGTGCCAGCAGTCGGGGACTCCTCGCCGATCAGTACTTC. Translating gives CASSRGLLADQYF. V gene TRBV27 combines with J gene TRBJ2-7; possible D gene TRBD2, 6 bases. Germline assignment: CDR1 MNHEY and CDR2 SMNVEV (reference sequence). The CDR3 length is 13 residues. The V end was cut by 5 bases, the J end by 10 bases, with 18 bases between.

The chain is built from TRBV11-2 and TRBJ1-2, with a tentative D call TRBD1 (5 bases). Germline V lookup: CDR1 SGHAT, CDR2 FQNNGV. V lost 1 base to trimming and J lost 5 bases, with 14 bases between them. The CDR3 has 15 residues. CDR3 protein: CASSLGATDLYGYTF. In DNA, the CDR3 is TGTGCCAGCAGCTTAGGCGCGACAGACCTTTATGGCTACACCTTC. Looking up the rest from reference TRBV11-2 and TRBJ1-2 gives the full variable domain: EAGVAQSPRYKIIEKRQSVAFWCNPISGHATLYWYQQILGQGPKLLIQFQNNGVVDDSQLPKDRFSAERLKGVDSTLKIQPAKLEDSAVYLCASSLGATDLYGYTFGSGTRLTVV.

This clonotype was found a few times. The chain employs TRBV7-8 and TRBJ1-5, with a tentative D call TRBD1 (5 bases). The CDR3 is 13 residues long. Between the trimmed V and J ends, which lost 1 base and 9 bases, there was a span of 10 bases. The germline gives CDR1 SGHVS, CDR2 FQNEAQ. CDR3 nucleotide sequence: TGTGCCAGCAGCTTAGAGGGGTTTTCGCCCCAGCATTTT. It yields the protein CASSLEGFSPQHF.